This TCR beta chain was profiled in a study of T cell changes during pregnancy in multiple sclerosis. This clone was seen a single time. There are 14 residues in the CDR3. Trimming took 5 bases from V and 7 from J; bases not matched to a gene: 4. Looked up from germline, CDR1 is SEHNR and CDR2 is FQNEAQ (reference sequence). The protocol was immunoSEQ multiplex PCR, while the TCRdb copy is restricted to in-frame clones and leaves out a portion. The sample includes around 80,000 clones, about 91% of them seen just once. Sequencing was performed on peripheral blood, taken before pregnancy. The gene calls are TRBV7-9 and TRBJ2-7; 14 nucleotides agree with TRBD2. The source is a female donor with multiple sclerosis, enrolled in a pregnancy study. As DNA, the CDR3 is TGTGCCAGCAGCCCGGGACTAGCGGGAGAAGAGCAGTACTTC. As protein: CASSPGLAGEEQYF. The whole variable domain, filled in from reference TRBV7-9 and TRBJ2-7, reads DTGVSQNPRHKITKRGQNVTFRCDPISEHNRLYWYRQTLGQGPEFLTYFQNEAQLEKSRLLSDRFSAERPKGSFSTLEIQRTEQGDSAMYLCASSPGLAGEEQYFGPGTRLTVT.